This T cell receptor beta chain stems from a study of blood T cells in healthy people across ages. A second 7 to 11 cycle PCR used barcoded and J-beta primers. TCRdb analysed the 5' RACE reads with MiXCR anew, one entry per CDR3 protein. There are roughly 1,800,000 distinct CDR3 sequences in the sample; 49% occur only once, and approximately 2.1% lies in the top ten. V was trimmed by 0 bases and J by 5 bases, leaving 6 bases between them. The length of the CDR3 is 13 residues. Per the germline V gene, CDR1 is MNHEY and CDR2 is SMNVEV (reference sequence). In its sample, this clonotype was seen a few times.

The clonotype was recovered from a woman between 35 and 50 years old in good health. V and J are TRBV27 and TRBJ2-3; D is unclear. Material: blood. The CDR3 DNA follows: TGTGCCAGCAGTTTATCGAAGAGAGATACGCAGTATTTT. Protein product: CASSLSKRDTQYF.